Sequencing of this T cell receptor beta chain was carried out in a study of blood T cell repertoires in COVID-19. Grouping used clinical history reported by participants in a survey and questionnaire. Data came from immunoSEQ multiplex PCR; TCRdb stores just in-frame clones and leaves some out. The table includes 360,000 or so clones, roughly nine tenths detected once. The sequence was collected from a young woman who had recovered from COVID-19. Material: PBMCs or T cells enriched from blood (not recorded which).

For the CDR3, the DNA is TGCGCCAGCAGCTCCATGGCGGCGGATGAGCAGTTCTTC. Translating it yields CASSSMAADEQFF. The chain carries TRBV5-1 and TRBJ2-1, with D unresolved. CDR1 is SGHRS, CDR2 YFSETQ, per germline. The CDR3 contains 13 residues. Trimming shortened V by 3 bases and J by 8 bases, and 12 bases separated the two germline ends.